The subject of this entry is one T cell receptor (beta chain). Its antigen remains unidentified. This CDR3 is built from 14 residues. V lost 2 bases, J lost 0 bases, and 7 bases lay in between. From germline, CDR1 is MNHEY and CDR2 SMNVEV (reference sequence). The T cells that were sequenced for TCR beta were CD8+ and CD4+ cells from blood. Bulk CD8+ and CD4+ cells came from magnetic negative isolation; CD8+ TEMRA by FACS. Random hexamers served to reverse transcribe about 0.45 to 1 ug RNA. A multiplex approach, immunoSEQ multiplex PCR, amplified TCR beta CDR3 across 54 Vbeta and 13 Jbeta. TCRdb redid the calling of the immunoSEQ multiplex PCR reads with MiXCR, one entry per CDR3 protein. The sample has almost 450,000 distinct CDR3 sequences; approximately 85% are singletons. The sample belongs to a study of CD8 T cells in Susac syndrome. Points from the study as a whole: Acknowledgment was made by the study that its TCR sequencing and HLA analysis involved a relatively small number of individuals.

V gene TRBV27 combines with J gene TRBJ1-1; no firm D call. This TCR was recovered from a human donor with multiple sclerosis. The sequenced material came from CD8+ T cells from PBMCs. CDR3 sequence (DNA): TGTGCCAGCAGTTTAAGACTGCTGAACACTGAAGCTTTCTTT. Its translation is CASSLRLLNTEAFF.